Listed here are 21 T cell receptor beta chains from one sample, sequenced in a study of blood T cell repertoires in COVID-19. Generated by immunoSEQ multiplex PCR, the TCRdb table keeps only in-frame clones and is missing some. Here the sample spans some 290,000 clones, roughly nine tenths being singletons. The sequenced material came from peripheral blood. Receptors were obtained from a man aged 18 to 35 with active or convalescent COVID-19.

J is TRBJ1-1 and V is TRBV6-6; a possible D gene is TRBD1 (5 bases). V was cut by 3 bases and J by 7 bases, with 15 bases left in between. The CDR3 is 14 residues long. Germline CDR1 is MNHNY and CDR2 is SVGAGI (reference sequence). Here the CDR3 reads CASSYGGGVSEAFF. The CDR3 DNA sequence: TGTGCCAGCAGTTATGGGGGGGGAGTGAGTGAAGCTTTCTTT.

Written as DNA, the CDR3 is TGTGCCAGCAGCAGAGACAGGGGGCAAGAGACCCAGTACTTC. It yields the protein CASSRDRGQETQYF. The V and J genes are TRBV7-6 and TRBJ2-5; TRBD1 matches 9 bases. Per the germline V gene, CDR1 is SGHVS and CDR2 is FNYEAQ. The CDR3 contains 14 residues. The V and J ends lost 5 bases and 2 bases, in that order; junction bases with no gene match: 3.

CDR3 in DNA: TGTGCCAGCAGCTTCGCCACGACCGGGACAGGGAACGAGCAGTTCTTC. It codes for CASSFATTGTGNEQFF. This rearrangement joins TRBV13 to TRBJ2-1; 9 bases agree with TRBD1. The CDR3 consists of 16 residues. The junction had 13 bases not matched to a gene; V was cut back by 3 bases and J by 10 bases. Germline V gives CDR1 PRHDT, CDR2 FYEKMQ (reference sequence).

This chain uses TRBV28 with TRBJ1-4; possibly TRBD1 for D (5 bases). Germline loops: CDR1 MDHEN, CDR2 SYDVKM. V was shortened by 7 bases and J by 4 bases, with 10 bases between the two germline ends. CDR3 length equals 13 residues. CDR3 protein: CASNNRFNEKLFF. CDR3 bases: TGTGCCAGCAACAACAGGTTTAATGAAAAACTGTTTTTT.

The chain combines TRBV6-4 with TRBJ2-1; 11 bases match TRBD2. This CDR3 is 15 amino acids long. The V segment lost 7 bases and the J segment 4 bases; nucleotides outside the gene matches: 6. Germline loops: CDR1 MRHNA, CDR2 SNTAGT. The CDR3 spells CASNQTSGMYNEQFF. The DNA of the CDR3 is TGTGCCAGCAACCAGACTAGCGGGATGTACAATGAGCAGTTCTTC.

The chain employs TRBV14 and TRBJ2-7, with a possible D match to TRBD2 (5 bases). The CDR3 loop spans 13 amino acids. CDR1 SGHDN and CDR2 FVKESK come from the germline V gene. Trimming left V 1 base short and J 9 bases short, with 13 bases between. DNA for the CDR3: TGTGCCAGCAGCCAAGGAGAAGGCCGGGGGCAGTACTTC. It yields the protein CASSQGEGRGQYF.

The chain couples TRBV11-3 to TRBJ2-1; TRBD2 agrees at 13 bases. The CDR3 consists of 15 residues. Germline loops: CDR1 SGHNT, CDR2 YENEEA. V lost 5 bases to trimming and J lost 5 bases; unmatched junction nucleotides: 3. The CDR3 DNA follows: TGTGCCAGCAGCATACTAGCGGGGGGGCACAATGAGCAGTTCTTC. Encoded protein: CASSILAGGHNEQFF.

The V gene is TRBV7-9, the J gene TRBJ2-5; the match to TRBD2 covers 12 bases. The CDR3 contains 17 residues. V was pared by 3 bases and J by 2 bases, with 7 bases of the junction left unmatched. Germline values: CDR1 SEHNR, CDR2 FQNEAQ (reference sequence). CDR3 region: CASSLGRTSGIQETQYF. CDR3 nucleotide sequence: TGTGCCAGCAGCTTGGGGCGGACTAGCGGGATTCAAGAGACCCAGTACTTC. The full variable domain, completed using reference TRBV7-9 and TRBJ2-5, is DTGVSQNPRHKITKRGQNVTFRCDPISEHNRLYWYRQTLGQGPEFLTYFQNEAQLEKSRLLSDRFSAERPKGSFSTLEIQRTEQGDSAMYLCASSLGRTSGIQETQYFGPGTRLLVL.

This clone was recorded a few times. The CDR3 DNA sequence: TGTGCCAGCAGCTTGACAGGGGGCAATCAGCCCCAGCATTTT. It specifies CASSLTGGNQPQHF. The chain joins TRBV7-8 to TRBJ1-5, with 8 nucleotides matching TRBD1. Germline V gene data show CDR1 as SGHVS and CDR2 as FQNEAQ. The length of the CDR3 is 14 residues. V shed 3 bases, J shed 2 bases, and the junction held 0 bases outside the gene matches.

This chain uses TRBV28 with TRBJ2-5; D gene unclear. The CDR3 totals 12 residues. Between the trimmed V and J ends, which lost 3 bases and 5 bases, there was a span of 7 bases. The V gene's germline CDR1 is MDHEN and CDR2 SYDVKM. CDR3 DNA: TGTGCCAGCAGTTTGCTCCGGGAGACCCAGTACTTC. Amino acids: CASSLLRETQYF.

J is TRBJ1-4 and V is TRBV5-1, with 7 bases that match TRBD1. Germline values: CDR1 SGHRS, CDR2 YFSETQ. The CDR3 runs to 14 residues. V shed 0 bases and J 7 bases; nucleotides not matched to a gene: 3. The CDR3 region is CASSLEGGLEKLFF. As DNA, the CDR3 is TGCGCCAGCAGCTTGGAAGGGGGCCTTGAAAAACTGTTTTTT.

The gene calls are TRBV19 and TRBJ1-5; D possibly corresponds to TRBD1 (5 bases). This CDR3 has 14 amino acids. In germline, CDR1 is LNHDA, CDR2 SQIVND (reference sequence). Trimming removed 6 bases at V and 0 bases at J, with 9 bases between. DNA of the CDR3: TGTGCCAGTAGACAGGCCTATAGCAATCAGCCCCAGCATTTT. This sequence encodes CASRQAYSNQPQHF.

The gene calls are TRBV6-2 or TRBV6-3 and TRBJ2-4; tentative D call: TRBD1 (6 bases). Germline values: CDR1 MNHEY, CDR2 SVGEGT. The CDR3 runs 17 residues. Trimming took 4 bases from V and 4 from J, leaving 20 bases between them. The CDR3 bases are TGTGCCAGCAGTTCCCAAGGCTCCCTACAGGGTAAAAACATTCAGTACTTC. Amino acids: CASSSQGSLQGKNIQYF.

The CDR3 sequence: CASTGTGGNTIYF. The CDR3 nucleotides are TGTGCCAGCACCGGGACAGGGGGAAACACCATATATTTT. The V gene is TRBV12-3 or TRBV12-4, the J gene TRBJ1-3; 9 bases agree with TRBD1. CDR3 length equals 13 residues. With V trimmed by 7 bases and J by 4 bases, 2 bases remained unmatched.

This chain links TRBV3-1 (or the pseudogene TRBV3-2) with TRBJ2-1, with 10 positions matching TRBD2. V lost 1 base and J lost 7; bases outside the gene matches: 13. CDR3 length: 18 amino acids. Germline V gene data show CDR1 as LGHDT and CDR2 as YNNKEL (reference sequence). The CDR3 sequence is CASSQVGTSVTGGNEQFF. The CDR3 DNA reads as TGTGCCAGCAGCCAAGTCGGGACTAGCGTCACAGGGGGGAATGAGCAGTTCTTC.

The genes are TRBV4-1 and TRBJ1-1; TRBD1 matches 7 bases. This CDR3 is 17 amino acids long. Germline trimming cut 1 base from V and 10 bases from J; bases unmatched to any gene: 18. Germline V CDR1 and CDR2: MGHRA, YSYEKL. CDR3 coding DNA: TGCGCCAGCAGCCAAGCACCTACCCCGGGACAGCAGGGGGGAGCTTTCTTT. Protein: CASSQAPTPGQQGGAFF.

The sample holds a few counts of this clone. This chain joins TRBV19 and TRBJ2-1, with TRBD2 matching over 9 bases. Unmatched junction bases numbered 14, after V lost 4 bases and J lost 10 bases. CDR3 size: 16 residues. Germline assignment: CDR1 LNHDA and CDR2 SQIVND (reference sequence). The CDR3 region is CASSTPRSGGFVEQFF. CDR3 DNA sequence: TGTGCCAGTAGTACCCCCCGGAGCGGGGGGTTCGTCGAGCAGTTCTTC.

The chain employs TRBV10-3 and TRBJ1-6; D gene ambiguous. Per germline, CDR1 ENHRY and CDR2 SYGVKD. The V and J ends lost 3 bases and 7 bases respectively, with 10 bases between them. The CDR3 consists of 14 residues. The CDR3 here is CAISDANSNSPLHF. CDR3 DNA: TGTGCCATCAGTGACGCGAACTCAAATTCACCCCTCCACTTT.

V is TRBV28 and J is TRBJ1-4; D may be TRBD1 (6 bases). This CDR3 is built from 14 residues. Per germline, CDR1 MDHEN and CDR2 SYDVKM. Trimming removed 3 bases at V and 8 bases at J, with 13 bases between. CDR3 protein: CASSFGTLVEKLFF. As DNA, the CDR3 is TGTGCCAGCAGTTTTGGGACACTGGTCGAAAAACTGTTTTTT.

The chain employs TRBV7-2 and TRBJ2-1, with 7 positions matching TRBD1. Germline trimming cut 5 bases from V and 7 bases from J; bases unmatched to any gene: 11. Germline V lookup: CDR1 SGHTA, CDR2 FQGNSA. CDR3 length equals 15 residues. The CDR3 protein is CASSTRTGELNEQFF. CDR3 coding DNA: TGTGCCAGCAGCACCCGGACAGGTGAACTAAATGAGCAGTTCTTC. Full variable domain (remainder filled in from reference TRBV7-2 and TRBJ2-1): GAGVSQSPSNKVTEKGKDVELRCDPISGHTALYWYRQSLGQGLEFLIYFQGNSAPDKSGLPSDRFSAERTGGSVSTLTIQRTQQEDSAVYLCASSTRTGELNEQFFGPGTRLTVL.

This clone was observed many times. The chain uses TRBV9 and TRBJ1-5; 7 positions agree with TRBD1. Germline CDR1 is SGDLS and CDR2 is YYNGEE. This CDR3 region has 15 residues. The ends lost 3 bases at V and 0 bases at J; junction bases unmatched: 3. The CDR3 sequence: CASSGTGFSNQPQHF. The CDR3 nucleotides are TGTGCCAGCAGCGGGACAGGATTTAGCAATCAGCCCCAGCATTTT.